These 3 T cell receptor beta chains share one sample of origin, sequenced in a study of blood T cell repertoires in COVID-19. Generated by immunoSEQ multiplex PCR, the TCRdb table keeps only in-frame clones and is missing some. The sample shows hundreds of thousands of clones, around 90% of them seen only once. Sample: peripheral blood. The source is a man in his late teens or twenties with active or convalescent COVID-19.

CDR3 loop: CASSEVAGASPAYGYTF. CDR3 in DNA: TGTGCCAGCAGTGAAGTAGCGGGGGCCTCACCGGCGTATGGCTACACCTTC. The J gene is TRBJ1-2, the V gene TRBV6-1, with D maybe TRBD1 (6 bases). V gave up 1 base and J gave up 5 bases, with 20 bases separating them. CDR3 length equals 17 residues. Germline lookup yields CDR1 MNHNS and CDR2 SASEGT.

The V and J genes are TRBV9 and TRBJ2-5; maybe TRBD2 (6 bases). Germline V CDR1 and CDR2: SGDLS, YYNGEE. The CDR3 covers 15 residues. V was shortened by 4 bases and J by 5 bases, with 18 bases between the two germline ends. Here the CDR3 DNA reads TGTGCCAGCAGCTCCCGGGACTTACCACGGGAGACCCAGTACTTC. It yields the protein CASSSRDLPRETQYF. The full variable domain, completed using reference TRBV9 and TRBJ2-5, is DSGVTQTPKHLITATGQRVTLRCSPRSGDLSVYWYQQSLDQGLQFLIQYYNGEERAKGNILERFSAQQFPDLHSELNLSSLELGDSALYFCASSSRDLPRETQYFGPGTRLLVL.

This clone appeared once. The V and J genes are TRBV5-6 and TRBJ2-1; the D gene is possibly TRBD1 (5 bases). Trimming stripped 2 bases from V and 4 bases from J, with 13 bases between. CDR1 SGHDT and CDR2 YYEEEE come from the germline V gene. The CDR3 consists of 15 residues. Here the CDR3 reads CASSFGYDRYNEQFF. The CDR3 DNA reads as TGTGCCAGCAGCTTTGGATATGACAGATACAATGAGCAGTTCTTC.